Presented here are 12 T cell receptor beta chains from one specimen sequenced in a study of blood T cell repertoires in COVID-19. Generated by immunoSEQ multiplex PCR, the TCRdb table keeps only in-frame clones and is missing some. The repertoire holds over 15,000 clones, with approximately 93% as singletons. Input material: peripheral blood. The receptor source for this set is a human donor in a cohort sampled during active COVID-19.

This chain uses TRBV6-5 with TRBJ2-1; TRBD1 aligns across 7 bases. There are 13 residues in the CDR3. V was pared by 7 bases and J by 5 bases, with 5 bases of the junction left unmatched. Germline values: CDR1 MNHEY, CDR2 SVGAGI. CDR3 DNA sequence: TGTGCCAGCACCAAACAGGGGCACAATGAGCAGTTCTTC. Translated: CASTKQGHNEQFF.

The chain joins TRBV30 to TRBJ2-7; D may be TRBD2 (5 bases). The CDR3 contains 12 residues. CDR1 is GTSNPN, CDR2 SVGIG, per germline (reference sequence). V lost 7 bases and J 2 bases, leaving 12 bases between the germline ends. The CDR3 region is CALMGVPYEQYF. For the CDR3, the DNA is TGTGCCTTGATGGGAGTCCCCTACGAGCAGTACTTC.

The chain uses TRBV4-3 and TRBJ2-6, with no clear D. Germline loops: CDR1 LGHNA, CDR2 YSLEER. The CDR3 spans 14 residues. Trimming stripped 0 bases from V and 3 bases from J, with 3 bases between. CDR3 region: CASSQDLGANVLTF. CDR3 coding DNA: TGCGCCAGCAGCCAAGACCTTGGGGCCAACGTCCTGACTTTC.

CDR3 sequence: CASSQAKLGLMRYEQYF. In DNA, the CDR3 is TGTGCCAGCAGCCAGGCCAAACTGGGACTAATGAGATACGAGCAGTACTTC. This rearrangement joins TRBV3-1 (or the pseudogene TRBV3-2) to TRBJ2-7, with TRBD2 matching 7 bases. Germline-derived CDR1 and CDR2 are LGHDT and YNNKEL (reference sequence). CDR3 length equals 17 residues. V was clipped by 3 bases and J by 4 bases; unmatched bases: 15.

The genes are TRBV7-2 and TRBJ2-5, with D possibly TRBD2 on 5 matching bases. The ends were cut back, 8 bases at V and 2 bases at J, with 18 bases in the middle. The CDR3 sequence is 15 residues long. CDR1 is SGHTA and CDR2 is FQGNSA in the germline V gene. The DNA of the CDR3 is TGTGCCAGCGCGCGAGTATCTAGCCCTCAAGAGACCCAGTACTTC. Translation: CASARVSSPQETQYF. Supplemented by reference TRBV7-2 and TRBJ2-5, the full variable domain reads GAGVSQSPSNKVTEKGKDVELRCDPISGHTALYWYRQSLGQGLEFLIYFQGNSAPDKSGLPSDRFSAERTGGSVSTLTIQRTQQEDSAVYLCASARVSSPQETQYFGPGTRLLVL.

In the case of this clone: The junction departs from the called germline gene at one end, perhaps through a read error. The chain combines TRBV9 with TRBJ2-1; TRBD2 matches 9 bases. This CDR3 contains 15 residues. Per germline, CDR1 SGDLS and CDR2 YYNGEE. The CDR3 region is CASSDTSGSFNEQFF. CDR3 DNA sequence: TGTGCCAGCAGCGACACTAGCGGGTCCTTCAATGAGCAGTTCTTC.

DNA of the CDR3: TGTGCCAGCAGTGTCGGGACAGGGGTTAACGAGCAGTACTTC. Encoded protein: CASSVGTGVNEQYF. The chain is built from TRBV2 and TRBJ2-7; 10 bases map to TRBD1. With 4 bases clipped from V and 5 bases from J, the junction kept 5 bases outside the gene matches. This CDR3 region has 14 residues. The germline V gene has CDR1 SNHLY and CDR2 FYNNEI. Full variable domain (rest looked up from reference TRBV2 and TRBJ2-7): EPEVTQTPSHQVTQMGQEVILRCVPISNHLYFYWYRQILGQKVEFLVSFYNNEISEKSEIFDDQFSVERPDGSNFTLKIRSTKLEDSAMYFCASSVGTGVNEQYFGPGTRLTVT.

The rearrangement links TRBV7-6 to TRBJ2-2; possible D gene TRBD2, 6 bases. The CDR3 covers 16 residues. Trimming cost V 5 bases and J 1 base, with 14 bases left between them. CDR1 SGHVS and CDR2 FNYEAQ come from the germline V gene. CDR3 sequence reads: CASSPTTRMNTGELFF. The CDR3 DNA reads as TGTGCCAGCAGCCCGACGACTAGGATGAACACCGGGGAGCTGTTTTTT.

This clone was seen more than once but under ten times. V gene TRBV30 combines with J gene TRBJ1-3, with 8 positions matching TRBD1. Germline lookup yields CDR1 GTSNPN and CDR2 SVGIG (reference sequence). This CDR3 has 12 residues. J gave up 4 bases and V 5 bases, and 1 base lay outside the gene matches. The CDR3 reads CAWRTGGNTIYF. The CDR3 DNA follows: TGTGCCTGGCGGACAGGGGGAAACACCATATATTTT.

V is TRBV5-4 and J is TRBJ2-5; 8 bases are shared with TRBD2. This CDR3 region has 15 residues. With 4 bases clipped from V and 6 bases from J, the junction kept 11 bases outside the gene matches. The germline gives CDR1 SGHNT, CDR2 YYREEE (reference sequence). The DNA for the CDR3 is TGTGCCAGCAGCCCTATACGGGGGGGCGATCAGACCCAGTACTTC. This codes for CASSPIRGGDQTQYF.

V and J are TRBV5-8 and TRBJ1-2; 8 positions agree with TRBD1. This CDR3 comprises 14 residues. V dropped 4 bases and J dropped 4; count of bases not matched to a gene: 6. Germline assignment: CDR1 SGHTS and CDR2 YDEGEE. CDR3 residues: CASSPPTGAYGYTF. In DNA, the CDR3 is TGTGCCAGCAGCCCTCCGACAGGGGCCTATGGCTACACCTTC.

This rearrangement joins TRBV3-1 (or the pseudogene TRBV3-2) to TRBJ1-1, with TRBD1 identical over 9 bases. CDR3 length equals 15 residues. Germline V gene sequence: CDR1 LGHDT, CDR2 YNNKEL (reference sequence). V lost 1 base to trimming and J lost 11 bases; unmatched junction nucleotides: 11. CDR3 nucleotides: TGTGCCAGCAGCCAAGGGGGACAGGGTGGCTTCGTCGCTTTCTTT. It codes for CASSQGGQGGFVAFF.